The TCR beta chain under discussion was sequenced for a study of blood T cell repertoires in COVID-19. Study summary: Donors in the United States, Italy and Spain gave samples during acute or convalescent COVID-19. PBMCs, B-cell-depleted T cells, or T cells provided the cDNA or gDNA that made up the material.

Trimming at V came to 4 bases and at J to 8 bases, leaving 7 bases not matched to a gene. The CDR3 covers 13 residues. Germline CDR1 is KGHSH and CDR2 is LQKENI. Authors' processing steps: From reference gene primer amplification, estimates of nucleated cell counts were derived. Generated by immunoSEQ multiplex PCR, the TCRdb table keeps only in-frame clones and is missing some. V, J and clone size were drawn from that table, and D and trimming were deduced from the DNA. Altogether about 100,000 clones are present, 92% being singletons, with the ten largest covering more than 5%. Sequencing input: peripheral blood. The chain has TRBV18 and TRBJ1-1, with 7 bases fitting TRBD1. This clonotype originated in a man aged 65 to 85 with acute or convalescent COVID-19. The CDR3 coding sequence is TGTGCCAGCTCACGCCAGGGGGGACCCGAAGCTTTCTTT. Protein sequence: CASSRQGGPEAFF.